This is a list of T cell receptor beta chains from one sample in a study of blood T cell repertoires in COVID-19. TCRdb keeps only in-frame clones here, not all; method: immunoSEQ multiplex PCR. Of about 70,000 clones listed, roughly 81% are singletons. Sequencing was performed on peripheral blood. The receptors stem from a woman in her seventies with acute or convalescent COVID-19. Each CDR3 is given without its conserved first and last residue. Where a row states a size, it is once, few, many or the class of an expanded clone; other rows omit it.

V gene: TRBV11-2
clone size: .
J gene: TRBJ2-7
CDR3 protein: ASSAWGQAYEQY

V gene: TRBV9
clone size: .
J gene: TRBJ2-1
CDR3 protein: ASSPGLFYNEQF

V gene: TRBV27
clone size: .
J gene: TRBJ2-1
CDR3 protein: ASSSGGAAWEQF

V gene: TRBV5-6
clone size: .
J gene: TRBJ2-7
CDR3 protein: ASSLFGTGADEQY

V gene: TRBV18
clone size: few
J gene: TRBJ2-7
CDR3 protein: ASSPGTSVINYEQY

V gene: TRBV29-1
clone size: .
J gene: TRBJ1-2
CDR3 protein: SARTANYGYT

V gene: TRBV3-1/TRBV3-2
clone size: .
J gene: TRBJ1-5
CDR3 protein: ASFRVRNQPQH

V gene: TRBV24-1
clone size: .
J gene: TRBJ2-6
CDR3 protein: ATSEPGTGSGANVLT

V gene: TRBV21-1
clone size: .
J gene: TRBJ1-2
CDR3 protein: ASSLGGNYGYT

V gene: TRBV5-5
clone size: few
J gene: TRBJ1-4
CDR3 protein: ASSLGAATNEKLF

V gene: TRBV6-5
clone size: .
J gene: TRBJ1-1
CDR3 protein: ASILDTRGTEAF

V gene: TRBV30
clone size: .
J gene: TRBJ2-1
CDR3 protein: AWSAVAGVQAEQF

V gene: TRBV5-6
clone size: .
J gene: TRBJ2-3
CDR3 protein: ASSSGRGDTQY

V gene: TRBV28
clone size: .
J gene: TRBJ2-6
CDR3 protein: ASIQRDSGANVLT

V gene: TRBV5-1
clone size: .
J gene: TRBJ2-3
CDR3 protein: ASSLETVRDTQY

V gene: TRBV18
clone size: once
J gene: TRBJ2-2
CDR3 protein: ASSPGRGDTGELF

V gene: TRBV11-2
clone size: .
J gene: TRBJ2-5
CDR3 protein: ASSLLGAFRETQY

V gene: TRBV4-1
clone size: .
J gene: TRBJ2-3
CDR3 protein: ASSQDPGTSRY

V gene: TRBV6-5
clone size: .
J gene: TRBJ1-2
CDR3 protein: ASSTTGYGYT

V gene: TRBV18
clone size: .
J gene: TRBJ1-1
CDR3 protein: ASSRQWNTEAF

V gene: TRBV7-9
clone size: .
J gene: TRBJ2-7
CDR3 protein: ASSLAGRAWNEQY

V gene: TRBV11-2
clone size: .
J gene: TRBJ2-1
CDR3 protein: ASSFSSGYYNEQF

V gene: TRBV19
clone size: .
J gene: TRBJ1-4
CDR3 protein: ASRGAFNEKLF

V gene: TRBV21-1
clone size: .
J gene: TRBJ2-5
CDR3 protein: ARRSQTRAQETQY

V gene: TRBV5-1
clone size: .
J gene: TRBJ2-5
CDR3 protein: ASSPPAQETQY

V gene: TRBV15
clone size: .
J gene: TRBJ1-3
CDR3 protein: ATSRRGMSGNTIY

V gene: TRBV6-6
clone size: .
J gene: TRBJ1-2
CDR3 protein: ASSHNGQLVNYGYT

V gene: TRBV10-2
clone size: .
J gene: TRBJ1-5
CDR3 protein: ASRRGRDSNQPQH

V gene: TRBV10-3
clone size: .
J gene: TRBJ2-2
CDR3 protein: AIGPGGELF

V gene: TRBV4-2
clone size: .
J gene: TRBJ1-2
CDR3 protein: ASSQDSRGSDGYT

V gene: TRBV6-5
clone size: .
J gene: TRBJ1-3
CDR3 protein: ASSLDRGGNTIY

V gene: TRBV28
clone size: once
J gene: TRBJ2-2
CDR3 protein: ASSPNGGELF

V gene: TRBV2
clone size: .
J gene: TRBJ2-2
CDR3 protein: ASRVTYTGELF